These 16 T cell receptor beta chains came from one sample sequenced in a study of regulatory T cells in long-lasting Graves disease. The authors built TCR beta libraries using iRepertoire HTBI primers and Arm-PCR of CDR3 regions. TCRdb redid the calling of the multiplex PCR reads with MiXCR, one entry per CDR3 protein. This table holds roughly 520,000 distinct CDR3 sequences, more than 10% found once. Time point defined: newly diagnosed GD, antithyroid drugs for less than 3 months. The TCR library was made from RNA that had been extracted from PBMCs in TRIzol. These data were also reused for a study on T cells in Graves' hyperthyroidism and ophthalmopathy.

Sequences were derived from peripheral blood mononuclear cells (PBMCs), sampled at new diagnosis, from a patient treated with antithyroid drugs. These receptors were taken from a woman between 25 and 40 years old with Graves disease.

This clonotype was found a few times. The chain uses TRBV6-1 and TRBJ2-7; weak D call: TRBD2 (6 bases). Trimming stripped 4 bases from V and 9 bases from J, with 19 bases between. The length of the CDR3 is 14 residues. Per the germline V gene, CDR1 is MNHNS and CDR2 is SASEGT. The DNA of the CDR3 is TGTGCCAGCAGTGGAGAAGCGGGCCTCTTGGGGCAGTACTTC. Its protein is CASSGEAGLLGQYF.

At least ten counts were recorded for this clonotype. CDR3 loop: CASSGPSGRALSLDDEQFF. In nucleotides, the CDR3 is TGTGCCAGCAGTGGCCCTAGCGGGAGGGCCCTTTCTCTGGATGATGAGCAGTTCTTC. The chain joins TRBV6-2 or TRBV6-3 to TRBJ2-1; 12 positions agree with TRBD2. The CDR3 is 19 amino acids. Trimming took 5 bases from V and 8 from J; bases not matched to a gene: 19. Germline V gives CDR1 MNHEY, CDR2 SVGEGT.

This rearrangement joins TRBV3-1 to TRBJ2-1; D is ambiguous. Germline V gives CDR1 LGHDT, CDR2 YNNKEL (reference sequence). V was shortened by 8 bases and J by 5 bases, with 10 bases between the two germline ends. This CDR3 region has 12 residues. This CDR3 is CASVGINNEQFF. CDR3 bases: TGTGCCAGCGTAGGGATAAACAATGAGCAGTTCTTC.

V and J are TRBV12-3 or TRBV12-4 and TRBJ1-5; D is ambiguous. The V end lost 5 bases, the J end lost 4 bases, and 12 bases lay between the germline ends. The CDR3 runs 14 residues. The chain's CDR3 is CASSLVNGNQPQHF. The CDR3 bases are TGTGCCAGCAGTCTCGTGAATGGGAATCAGCCCCAGCATTTT.

The V gene is TRBV24-1, the J gene TRBJ2-7; TRBD1 might be the D (5 bases). The germline gives CDR1 KGHDR, CDR2 SFDVKD. The CDR3 covers 15 residues. The V and J ends lost 2 bases and 0 bases respectively, with 10 bases between them. CDR3 sequence (DNA): TGTGCCACCAGTGATTCTGGGGCGTACTCCTACGAGCAGTACTTC. Translated: CATSDSGAYSYEQYF.

With respect to this clonotype: This likely traces to a read error, being one base from a far larger clone. V and J are TRBV11-2 and TRBJ2-7, with TRBD2 identical over 7 bases. TRBJ2-3 explains the end of the DNA better; the J call may be wrong. CDR1 SGHAT and CDR2 FQNNGV come from the germline V gene. The CDR3 spans 15 residues. CDR3 loop: CASSLSGTYTNTQYF. The CDR3, as DNA: TGTGCCAGCAGCTTAAGCGGGACGTACACAAATACGCAGTATTTT.

The CDR3 nucleotides read TGCAGTGCTACTTTAGCGGGAGTATCGCAGTTCTTC. Translation gives CSATLAGVSQFF. The chain uses TRBV20-1 and TRBJ2-1; 9 bases map to TRBD2. This CDR3 comprises 12 residues. Trimming cost V 4 bases and J 12 bases; bases outside gene matches: 7. The germline V gene has CDR1 DFQATT and CDR2 SNEGSKA (reference sequence).

This clonotype was detected ten times or more. One end of the junction varies from germline; a read error may be responsible. The V gene is TRBV18, the J gene TRBJ1-3, with a tentative D call TRBD1 (6 bases). Germline CDR1 KGHSH, CDR2 LQKENI. The CDR3 runs to 14 residues. The CDR3 DNA follows: TGTGCCAGCTCCCCACAGGGAACGGGAAACACCATATATTTT. It codes for CASSPQGTGNTIYF.

This clonotype was recorded at least ten times. The rearrangement uses TRBV24-1 and TRBJ2-7; no firm D call. Germline V lookup: CDR1 KGHDR, CDR2 SFDVKD. This CDR3 has 14 amino acids. Trimming took off 2 bases at V and 2 bases at J, with 9 bases between the two ends. CDR3 in amino acids: CATSDSFSTYEQYF. DNA for the CDR3: TGTGCCACCAGTGATTCGTTTTCTACCTACGAGCAGTACTTC.

This clonotype was found a few times. The chain combines TRBV13 with TRBJ2-5; TRBD2 matches at 8 bases. The CDR3 covers 14 residues. Germline CDR1 PRHDT, CDR2 FYEKMQ (reference sequence). Germline trimming cut 5 bases from V and 4 bases from J; bases unmatched to any gene: 6. The CDR3 DNA reads TGTGCCAGCAGCCCCCGGCTAGCGGGAGAGACCCAGTACTTC. Amino acid sequence: CASSPRLAGETQYF.

This clonotype appeared many times. V gene TRBV30 combines with J gene TRBJ2-2; TRBD1 aligns across 8 bases. V lost 8 bases to trimming and J lost 0 bases; unmatched junction nucleotides: 14. The germline CDR1 and CDR2 sequences are GTSNPN and SVGIG (reference sequence). This CDR3 is 17 amino acids long. This CDR3 reads CAVRGLKTKTNTGELFF. DNA for the CDR3: TGTGCCGTCAGGGGGCTCAAGACTAAAACGAACACCGGGGAGCTGTTTTTT.

The table lists this clonotype with many counts. The chain has TRBV24-1 and TRBJ1-1; TRBD1 agrees at 7 bases. In germline, CDR1 is KGHDR, CDR2 SFDVKD. V shed 6 bases, J shed 7 bases, and the junction held 4 bases outside the gene matches. CDR3 length equals 12 residues. CDR3 coding DNA: TGTGCCACCAGTCACTGGACAGGTGAAGCTTTCTTT. This sequence encodes CATSHWTGEAFF.

This clonotype was seen at least ten times. This chain joins TRBV5-1 and TRBJ2-1; TRBD2 might be the D (5 bases). Trimming cost V 0 bases and J 0 bases, with 13 bases left between them. The CDR3 loop spans 17 amino acids. Per the germline V gene, CDR1 is SGHRS and CDR2 is YFSETQ. Here the CDR3 reads CASSLGGSGSSYNEQFF. The DNA of the CDR3 is TGCGCCAGCAGCTTGGGGGGATCGGGGAGCTCCTACAATGAGCAGTTCTTC.

The rearrangement uses TRBV2 and TRBJ2-1, with 10 bases identical to TRBD2. V dropped 9 bases and J dropped 2; count of bases not matched to a gene: 7. In germline, CDR1 is SNHLY, CDR2 FYNNEI. CDR3 length: 15 amino acids. The CDR3 loop is CARGLAGATYNEQFF. CDR3 coding DNA: TGTGCCAGAGGGCTAGCGGGAGCAACCTACAATGAGCAGTTCTTC. The full variable domain, completed using reference TRBV2 and TRBJ2-1, is EPEVTQTPSHQVTQMGQEVILRCVPISNHLYFYWYRQILGQKVEFLVSFYNNEISEKSEIFDDQFSVERPDGSNFTLKIRSTKLEDSAMYFCARGLAGATYNEQFFGPGTRLTVL.

This clonotype has more than one count but fewer than ten. A single base separates this from a much larger clone, so it may be a read error. The rearrangement uses TRBV24-1 and TRBJ2-1; 12 bases line up with TRBD2. Germline CDR1 and CDR2: KGHDR and SFDVKD. The CDR3 runs 16 residues. V shed 9 bases, J shed 7 bases, and the junction held 12 bases outside the gene matches. This CDR3 is CATEIPSGRVRNEQFF. As DNA, the CDR3 is TGTGCCACCGAAATTCCTAGCGGGAGGGTCAGGAATGAGCAGTTCTTC.

The rearrangement uses TRBV7-9 and TRBJ2-2; 9 nucleotides agree with TRBD2. CDR3 size: 17 residues. The J segment lost 7 bases and the V segment lost 3 bases, leaving 12 bases of the junction unmatched. Germline CDR1 and CDR2: SEHNR and FQNEAQ (reference sequence). CDR3 DNA sequence: TGTGCCAGCAGCTTCGGCTGGGGCGGGAGGGCCGGCGGGGAGCTGTTTTTT. Protein product: CASSFGWGGRAGGELFF. The entire variable domain, with the rest obtained from reference TRBV7-9 and TRBJ2-2, is as follows: DTGVSQNPRHKITKRGQNVTFRCDPISEHNRLYWYRQTLGQGPEFLTYFQNEAQLEKSRLLSDRFSAERPKGSFSTLEIQRTEQGDSAMYLCASSFGWGGRAGGELFFGEGSRLTVL.